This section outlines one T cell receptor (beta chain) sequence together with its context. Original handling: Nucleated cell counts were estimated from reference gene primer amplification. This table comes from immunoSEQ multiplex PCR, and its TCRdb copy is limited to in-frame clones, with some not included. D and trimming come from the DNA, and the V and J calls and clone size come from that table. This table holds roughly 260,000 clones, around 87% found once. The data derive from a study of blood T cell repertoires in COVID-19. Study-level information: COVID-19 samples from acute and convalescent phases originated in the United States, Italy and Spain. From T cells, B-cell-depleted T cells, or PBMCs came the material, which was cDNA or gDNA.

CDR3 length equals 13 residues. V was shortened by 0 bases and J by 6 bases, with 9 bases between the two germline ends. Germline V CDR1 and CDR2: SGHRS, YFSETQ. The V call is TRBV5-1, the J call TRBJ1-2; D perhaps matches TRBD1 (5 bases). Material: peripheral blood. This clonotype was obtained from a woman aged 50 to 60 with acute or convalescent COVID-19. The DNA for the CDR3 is TGCGCCAGCAGCTTGGGCGGAGGGGATGGCTACACCTTC. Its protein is CASSLGGGDGYTF.